This TCR beta chain was sequenced in a study of human T cells and chemical hapten exposure. Documented time point: patch test 2, 6 weeks after DPC sensitization. The treatment here: therapeutic diphenylcyclopropenone sensitization with weekly scalp DPC. This clonotype occurred many times. TCRdb re-called the RACE reads through MiXCR, storing one row per CDR3 protein. The sample comprises about 100,000 distinct CDR3 sequences, 11% of which are singletons, and 3% to 4% rests with the top ten. The sample in question was whole blood, obtained in connection with sensitization to the hapten diphenylcyclopropenone (DPC). This receptor was obtained from a woman aged 40 to 55 with alopecia areata. Some clones in this sample may be carry-over from other donors' samples.

The CDR3 sequence is CASSRPGRSTYEQYF. The DNA for the CDR3 is TGTGCCAGCAGCCGTCCGGGACGTAGTACCTACGAGCAGTACTTC. The chain has TRBV5-6 and TRBJ2-7; perhaps D is TRBD1 or TRBD2 (5 bases each). V was trimmed by 4 bases and J by 2 bases, leaving 16 bases between them. Germline CDR1 SGHDT, CDR2 YYEEEE. The CDR3 is 15 amino acids.